The 27 T cell receptor beta chains given below trace back to one sample, sequenced in a study of CD8 T cells in ankylosing spondylitis. TCRdb redid the calling of the 5' RACE reads with MiXCR, one entry per CDR3 protein. The sample has roughly 230,000 distinct CDR3 sequences; about 10% are singletons. Sample: blood, either unsorted or a sorted T cell fraction (not recorded which). The source of these receptors is a male donor with ankylosing spondylitis or in good health (not recorded which).

In this sample, this clonotype turned up many times. The rearrangement joins TRBV12-3 or TRBV12-4 to TRBJ2-7; D is unresolved. V was shortened by 7 bases and J by 3 bases, with 13 bases between the two germline ends. The length of the CDR3 is 13 residues. The CDR3 sequence: CASTPGFGYEQYF. DNA of the CDR3: TGTGCCAGCACCCCCGGGTTCGGCTACGAGCAGTACTTC.

This clonotype was found many times. The genes are TRBV12-3 or TRBV12-4 and TRBJ2-6, with D perhaps given as TRBD1 or TRBD2 (6 bases each). The CDR3 has 17 amino acids. V dropped 1 base and J dropped 2 bases, with 12 bases sitting between them. This CDR3 is CASSLELRGPGANVLTF. The CDR3 DNA reads as TGTGCCAGCAGTTTAGAGCTCCGGGGGCCTGGGGCCAACGTCCTGACTTTC.

This clonotype was seen ten or more times. The chain combines TRBV12-3 or TRBV12-4 with TRBJ2-1; D is unresolved. The CDR3 length is 15 residues. Deletions cut 5 bases from V and 0 bases from J, with 11 bases between. The CDR3 here is CASSLWLSSYNEQFF. CDR3 bases: TGTGCCAGCAGTCTGTGGCTTAGCTCCTACAATGAGCAGTTCTTC.

This clonotype has at least ten counts. The genes are TRBV30 and TRBJ2-1, with D maybe TRBD1 (5 bases). Germline CDR1 is GTSNPN and CDR2 is SVGIG (reference sequence). The CDR3 extends over 16 amino acids. V lost 3 bases and J 5 bases, leaving 20 bases between the germline ends. In nucleotides, the CDR3 is TGTGCCTGGAGCCAGGGTAGCTTGGGCCCAAACAATGAGCAGTTCTTC. It translates to CAWSQGSLGPNNEQFF.

This clonotype appeared a single time. V gene TRBV24-1 combines with J gene TRBJ2-3; TRBD1 might be the D (5 bases). This CDR3 spans 17 amino acids. Germline V gene sequence: CDR1 KGHDR, CDR2 SFDVKD. V was clipped by 2 bases and J by 0 bases, with 14 bases between them. The CDR3 DNA sequence: TGTGCCACCAGTGATTCCCCATCCGCAGGGAGCACAGATACGCAGTATTTT. Translation gives CATSDSPSAGSTDTQYF.

This clonotype was detected ten times or more. The chain couples TRBV7-2 to TRBJ2-7; the D gene is possibly TRBD1 (5 bases). This CDR3 has 14 amino acids. Germline-derived CDR1 and CDR2 are SGHTA and FQGNSA. Trimming left V 1 base short and J 0 bases short, with 7 bases between. CDR3 in DNA: TGTGCCAGCAGCTTAGAGGGGATCTCCTACGAGCAGTACTTC. Amino acid sequence: CASSLEGISYEQYF.

The sample holds a few counts of this clonotype. The rearrangement joins TRBV20-1 to TRBJ2-3, with 9 bases lining up with TRBD2. V dropped 3 bases and J dropped 4; count of bases not matched to a gene: 8. CDR1 is DFQATT, CDR2 SNEGSKA, per germline (reference sequence). The CDR3 extends over 15 amino acids. The CDR3 DNA reads as TGCAGTGCTAGGGGCGCGCGGGGGGGCCCAGATACGCAGTATTTT. Encoded protein: CSARGARGGPDTQYF.

This clonotype was seen a few times. V gene TRBV5-1 combines with J gene TRBJ1-6; tentative D call: TRBD1 (5 bases). This CDR3 comprises 17 residues. Germline values: CDR1 SGHRS, CDR2 YFSETQ. V lost 0 bases to trimming and J lost 5 bases, with 15 bases between them. The CDR3 is CASSLDRGGSNNSPLHF. For the CDR3, the DNA is TGCGCCAGCAGCTTGGATAGGGGAGGTTCCAATAATTCACCCCTCCACTTT.

This clonotype was picked up many times. The chain carries TRBV7-9 and TRBJ1-5; possibly TRBD1 for D (5 bases). Looked up from germline, CDR1 is SEHNR and CDR2 is FQNEAQ (reference sequence). The CDR3 covers 13 residues. With 5 bases removed from V and 3 bases from J, the gap between germline ends came to 8 bases. CDR3: CASSRDHNQPQHF. CDR3 DNA sequence: TGTGCCAGCAGCCGGGACCACAATCAGCCCCAGCATTTT.

This clonotype was recorded at least ten times. The chain is built from TRBV7-8 and TRBJ2-5; D is ambiguous. V lost 5 bases and J 5 bases, leaving 12 bases between the germline ends. Germline CDR1 SGHVS, CDR2 FQNEAQ. CDR3 length equals 13 residues. The DNA of the CDR3 is TGTGCCAGCAGCCCTGGGATCGGGGAGACCCAGTACTTC. The encoded protein is CASSPGIGETQYF.

This clonotype came up many times. The chain is built from TRBV4-1 and TRBJ2-2, with D unclear. In germline, CDR1 is MGHRA, CDR2 YSYEKL. The CDR3 has 16 amino acids. V dropped 4 bases and J dropped 2 bases, with 14 bases sitting between them. The CDR3 loop reads CASSRTRLPNTGELFF. Here the CDR3 DNA reads TGCGCCAGCAGCCGTACACGATTACCCAACACCGGGGAGCTGTTTTTT.

This clonotype turned up a few times. J is TRBJ2-2 and V is TRBV4-1; possible D gene TRBD2, 6 bases. V lost 6 bases and J 4 bases, leaving 15 bases between the germline ends. The length of the CDR3 is 15 residues. The germline gives CDR1 MGHRA, CDR2 YSYEKL. CDR3 bases: TGCGCCAGCAGTCTAGGGGCGCGGGGCACCGGGGAGCTGTTTTTT. Its protein is CASSLGARGTGELFF.

This clonotype came up a few times. V is TRBV4-1 and J is TRBJ2-3, with D unclear. The CDR3 is 18 residues long. V was shortened by 1 base and J by 2 bases, with 19 bases between the two germline ends. Germline V gene sequence: CDR1 MGHRA, CDR2 YSYEKL. This CDR3 is CASSQVRTLLTPTDTQYF. Here the CDR3 DNA reads TGCGCCAGCAGCCAAGTAAGGACCCTACTCACACCCACAGATACGCAGTATTTT.

This clonotype was detected many times. V gene TRBV11-3 combines with J gene TRBJ2-1, with D hard to call. CDR1 SGHNT and CDR2 YENEEA come from the germline V gene. Trimming removed 5 bases at V and 5 bases at J, with 10 bases between. The CDR3 has 13 amino acids. Here the CDR3 reads CASSPYRDNEQFF. CDR3 nucleotide sequence: TGTGCCAGCAGCCCCTACAGAGACAATGAGCAGTTCTTC. Full variable domain (rest looked up from reference TRBV11-3 and TRBJ2-1): EAGVVQSPRYKIIEKKQPVAFWCNPISGHNTLYWYLQNLGQGPELLIRYENEEAVDDSQLPKDRFSAERLKGVDSTLKIQPAELGDSAVYLCASSPYRDNEQFFGPGTRLTVL.

This clonotype was seen a few times. V and J are TRBV20-1 and TRBJ2-7; TRBD2 matches at 10 bases. The V and J ends lost 5 bases and 3 bases, in that order; junction bases with no gene match: 7. CDR1 DFQATT and CDR2 SNEGSKA come from the germline V gene (reference sequence). The CDR3 covers 14 residues. The CDR3 nucleotides are TGCAGTGCTGCTACTAGCGGGGCCCGCTACGAGCAGTACTTC. Translated: CSAATSGARYEQYF.

This clonotype was counted between two and nine times. The chain has TRBV15 and TRBJ2-1; tentative D call: TRBD1 (5 bases). Trimming cost V 6 bases and J 2 bases, with 11 bases left between them. The CDR3 spans 14 residues. Germline V gene lookup returns CDR1 LNHNV and CDR2 YYDKDF (reference sequence). The chain's CDR3 is CATSGANPYNEQFF. The CDR3 bases are TGTGCCACCAGTGGGGCGAATCCCTACAATGAGCAGTTCTTC.

This clonotype was counted many times. This sequence joins TRBV6-5 and TRBJ2-1; the match to TRBD2 covers 14 bases. V shed 4 bases and J 6 bases; nucleotides not matched to a gene: 8. Germline-derived CDR1 and CDR2 are MNHEY and SVGAGI. The CDR3 length is 17 residues. The CDR3 reads CASSSSSGLAGANEQFF. In DNA, the CDR3 is TGTGCCAGCAGTTCCTCCTCGGGACTAGCGGGGGCCAATGAGCAGTTCTTC.

The chain links TRBV7-9 to TRBJ1-1, with D uncertain. The V end lost 1 base, the J end lost 7 bases, and 13 bases lay between the germline ends. Germline CDR1 is SEHNR and CDR2 is FQNEAQ (reference sequence). The CDR3 length is 14 residues. The CDR3 region has the DNA TGTGCCAGCAGCTTAGGAGGGCTTTTAAGTGAAGCTTTCTTT. Translation gives CASSLGGLLSEAFF.

As to this clonotype: It may be a read error: a sequence one base away is much more abundant. The chain links TRBV5-1 to TRBJ2-7; a weak D match, TRBD2 (6 bases). Germline V gene data show CDR1 as SGHRS and CDR2 as YFSETQ. The CDR3 totals 15 residues. CDR3 DNA: TGCGCCAGCAGCTTGATGGGGTTTGAGGACTACGAGCAGCACTTC. Amino acids: CASSLMGFEDYEQHF.

The chain recombines TRBV7-2 with TRBJ2-1; D is possibly TRBD2 (6 bases). V was cut by 5 bases and J by 14 bases, with 16 bases left in between. CDR3 length: 12 amino acids. Per the germline V gene, CDR1 is SGHTA and CDR2 is FQGNSA. The CDR3 DNA reads as TGTGCCAGCAGCCGACGGGACTTGAAGGAGTTCTTC. Amino acid sequence: CASSRRDLKEFF. The whole variable domain, remainder taken from reference TRBV7-2 and TRBJ2-1, is GAGVSQSPSNKVTEKGKDVELRCDPISGHTALYWYRQSLGQGLEFLIYFQGNSAPDKSGLPSDRFSAERTGGSVSTLTIQRTQQEDSAVYLCASSRRDLKEFFGPGTRLTVL.

This clonotype has a count of ten or more. This chain connects TRBV27 to TRBJ2-7; D unclear. Germline-derived CDR1 and CDR2 are MNHEY and SMNVEV (reference sequence). The CDR3 runs 13 residues. V lost 3 bases and J 1 base, leaving 7 bases between the germline ends. CDR3 sequence reads: CASSFGPSYEQYF. The CDR3 coding sequence is TGTGCCAGCAGTTTTGGTCCGTCCTACGAGCAGTACTTC.

V is TRBV30 and J is TRBJ1-5; D unresolved. V lost 2 bases, J lost 3 bases, and 11 bases lay in between. The length of the CDR3 is 14 residues. Germline-derived CDR1 and CDR2 are GTSNPN and SVGIG (reference sequence). CDR3 region: CAWSWTGNNQPQHF. The CDR3 nucleotides are TGTGCCTGGAGTTGGACGGGAAACAATCAGCCCCAGCATTTT.

This clonotype was observed a handful of times. V usage is TRBV6-5 and J usage is TRBJ1-1, with a weak D call TRBD1 (5 bases). V dropped 0 bases and J dropped 11 bases, with 13 bases sitting between them. Per germline, CDR1 MNHEY and CDR2 SVGAGI. This CDR3 spans 13 amino acids. CDR3 bases: TGTGCCAGCAGTTACTCGAACGGGGGTTCGGCTTTCTTT. The encoded protein is CASSYSNGGSAFF.

The chain carries TRBV5-1 and TRBJ2-2; D is possibly TRBD1 (5 bases). Germline-derived CDR1 and CDR2 are SGHRS and YFSETQ. The length of the CDR3 is 15 residues. V lost 0 bases to trimming and J lost 4 bases, with 10 bases between them. The CDR3 sequence: CASSLGHTGTGELFF. CDR3 DNA sequence: TGCGCCAGCAGCTTGGGACATACAGGCACCGGGGAGCTGTTTTTT.

This clonotype appeared many times. The chain couples TRBV3-1 to TRBJ1-4, with D possibly being TRBD1 (6 bases). Germline V gene sequence: CDR1 LGHDT, CDR2 YNNKEL (reference sequence). Trimming pared 4 bases from V and 10 bases from J, leaving 16 bases between. This CDR3 is built from 14 residues. DNA of the CDR3: TGTGCCAGCAGCCTCCGGACAGAACTCGGAAAACTGTTTTTT. This translates into CASSLRTELGKLFF.

This clonotype was detected many times. The chain couples TRBV20-1 to TRBJ2-2; 12 nucleotides match TRBD2. CDR1 and CDR2 (germline): DFQATT, SNEGSKA (reference sequence). The length of the CDR3 is 16 residues. J lost 0 bases, V lost 6 bases, and 5 bases had no gene match. The CDR3 is CSAATSGRANTGELFF. CDR3 in DNA: TGCAGTGCCGCGACTAGCGGGAGAGCGAACACCGGGGAGCTGTTTTTT.

The CDR3 sequence: CASSRQGNSPLHF. For the CDR3, the DNA is TGTGCCAGTAGTAGGCAGGGGAATTCACCCCTCCACTTT. The chain links TRBV19 to TRBJ1-6; TRBD1 might be the D (6 bases). The CDR3 covers 13 residues. The germline gives CDR1 LNHDA, CDR2 SQIVND (reference sequence). Trimming shortened V by 4 bases and J by 7 bases, and 8 bases separated the two germline ends.